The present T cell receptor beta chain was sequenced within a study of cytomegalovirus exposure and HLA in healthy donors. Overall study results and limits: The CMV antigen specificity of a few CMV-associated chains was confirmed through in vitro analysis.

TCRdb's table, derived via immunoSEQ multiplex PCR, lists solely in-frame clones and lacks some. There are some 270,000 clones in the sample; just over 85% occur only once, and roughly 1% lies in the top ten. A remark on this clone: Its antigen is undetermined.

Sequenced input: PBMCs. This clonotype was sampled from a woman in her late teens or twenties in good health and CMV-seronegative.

The CDR3 DNA reads TGTGCCAGCAGCCTAGCAGGGACAGCGAACACTGAAGCTTTCTTT. This encodes CASSLAGTANTEAFF. The chain is built from TRBV9 and TRBJ1-1; TRBD1 agrees at 7 bases. J gave up 1 base and V 4 bases, and 7 bases lay outside the gene matches. The length of the CDR3 is 15 residues. The V gene's germline CDR1 is SGDLS and CDR2 YYNGEE.